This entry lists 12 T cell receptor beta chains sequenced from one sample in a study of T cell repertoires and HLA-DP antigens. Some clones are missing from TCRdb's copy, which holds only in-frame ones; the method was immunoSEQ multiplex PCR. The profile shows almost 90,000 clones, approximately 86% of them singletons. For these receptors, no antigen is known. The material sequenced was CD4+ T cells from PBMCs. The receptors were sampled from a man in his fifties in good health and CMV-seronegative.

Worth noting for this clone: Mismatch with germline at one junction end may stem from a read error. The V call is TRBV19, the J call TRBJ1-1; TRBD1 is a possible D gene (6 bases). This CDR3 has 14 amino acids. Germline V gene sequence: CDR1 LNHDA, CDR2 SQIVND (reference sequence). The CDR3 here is CASTQGFVNIEAFF. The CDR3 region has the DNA TGTGCCAGTACACAGGGATTCGTGAACATTGAAGCTTTCTTT.

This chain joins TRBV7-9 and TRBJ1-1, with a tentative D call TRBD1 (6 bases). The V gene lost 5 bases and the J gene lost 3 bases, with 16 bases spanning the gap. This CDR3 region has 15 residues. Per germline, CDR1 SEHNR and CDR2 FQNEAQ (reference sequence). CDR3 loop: CASSRLGAGDTEAFF. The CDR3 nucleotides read TGTGCCAGCAGCCGGTTGGGGGCCGGGGACACTGAAGCTTTCTTT.

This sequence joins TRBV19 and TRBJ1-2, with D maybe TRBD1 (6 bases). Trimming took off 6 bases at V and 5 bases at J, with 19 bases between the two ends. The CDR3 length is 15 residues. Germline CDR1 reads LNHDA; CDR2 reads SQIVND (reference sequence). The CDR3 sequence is CASRASPTQGYGYTF. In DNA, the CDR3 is TGTGCCAGTAGAGCATCCCCGACCCAGGGGTATGGCTACACCTTC.

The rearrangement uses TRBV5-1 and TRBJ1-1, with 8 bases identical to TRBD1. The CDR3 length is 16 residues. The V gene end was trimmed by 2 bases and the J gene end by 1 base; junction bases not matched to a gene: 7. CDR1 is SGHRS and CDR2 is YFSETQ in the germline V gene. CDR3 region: CASSFLRGTGNTEAFF. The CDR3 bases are TGCGCCAGCAGCTTTCTCAGGGGGACAGGGAACACTGAAGCTTTCTTT.

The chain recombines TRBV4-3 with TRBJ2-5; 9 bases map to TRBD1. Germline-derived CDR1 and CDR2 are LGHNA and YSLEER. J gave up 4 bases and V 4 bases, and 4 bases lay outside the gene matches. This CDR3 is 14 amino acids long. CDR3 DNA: TGCGCCAGCAGCCCCAACAGGGGGCCAGAGACCCAGTACTTC. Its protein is CASSPNRGPETQYF.

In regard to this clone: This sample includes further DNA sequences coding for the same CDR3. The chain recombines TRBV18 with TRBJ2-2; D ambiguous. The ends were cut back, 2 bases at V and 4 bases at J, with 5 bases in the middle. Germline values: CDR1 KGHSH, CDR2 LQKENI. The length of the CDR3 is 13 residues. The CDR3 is CASSPAGTGELFF. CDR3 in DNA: TGTGCCAGCTCACCAGCAGGCACCGGGGAGCTGTTTTTT.

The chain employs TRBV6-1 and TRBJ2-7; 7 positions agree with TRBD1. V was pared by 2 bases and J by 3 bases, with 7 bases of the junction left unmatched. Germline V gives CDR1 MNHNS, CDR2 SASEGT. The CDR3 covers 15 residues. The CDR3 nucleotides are TGTGCCAGCAGTGAACCGGGACAGCTGAACTACGAGCAGTACTTC. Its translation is CASSEPGQLNYEQYF.

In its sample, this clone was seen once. CDR3 sequence: CASSPRDSRNSYEQYF. DNA of the CDR3: TGCGCCAGCAGCCCTAGGGACAGCCGCAACTCCTACGAGCAGTACTTC. This rearrangement joins TRBV4-1 to TRBJ2-7; 7 bases match TRBD1. From germline, CDR1 is MGHRA and CDR2 YSYEKL. This CDR3 region has 16 residues. With V trimmed by 4 bases and J by 0 bases, 9 bases remained unmatched.

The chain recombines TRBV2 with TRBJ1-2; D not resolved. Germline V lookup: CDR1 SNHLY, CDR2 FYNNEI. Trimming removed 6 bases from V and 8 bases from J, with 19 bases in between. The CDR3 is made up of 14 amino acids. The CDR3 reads CASRGPPPLEGYTF. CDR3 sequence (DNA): TGTGCCAGCAGGGGCCCTCCTCCTTTGGAGGGCTACACCTTC.

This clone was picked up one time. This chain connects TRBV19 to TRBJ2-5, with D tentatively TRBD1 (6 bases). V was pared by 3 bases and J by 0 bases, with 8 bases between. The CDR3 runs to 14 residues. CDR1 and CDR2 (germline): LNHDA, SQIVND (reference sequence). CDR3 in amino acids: CASSMGTHQETQYF. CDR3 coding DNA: TGTGCCAGTAGTATGGGGACACACCAAGAGACCCAGTACTTC.

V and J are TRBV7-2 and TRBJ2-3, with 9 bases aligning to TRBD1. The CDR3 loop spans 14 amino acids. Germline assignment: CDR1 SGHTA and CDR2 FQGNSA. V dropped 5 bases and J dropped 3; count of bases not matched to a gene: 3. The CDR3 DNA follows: TGTGCCAGCAGCATCGGACAGGGGACAGATACGCAGTATTTT. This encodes CASSIGQGTDTQYF.

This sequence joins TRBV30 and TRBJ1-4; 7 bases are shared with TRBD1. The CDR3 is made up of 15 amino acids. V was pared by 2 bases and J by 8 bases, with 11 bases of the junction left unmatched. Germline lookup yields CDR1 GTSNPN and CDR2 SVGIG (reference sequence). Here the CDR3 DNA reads TGTGCCTGGAGTCTCACAGGGGCCGACGGGGAAAAACTGTTTTTT. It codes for CAWSLTGADGEKLFF.